This T cell receptor (beta chain) came from a study of shared clonotypes between healthy human individuals. Study-wide findings and caveats: Only a few donors were included, so the genetic and exposure-history diversity represented was limited.

The germline gives CDR1 MRHNA, CDR2 SNTAGT. V shed 3 bases and J shed 2 bases, with 7 bases lying between them. The length of the CDR3 is 13 residues. Assay: immunoSEQ multiplex PCR; the TCRdb copy retains only in-frame clones and omits some. The table lists hundreds of thousands of clones, about 90% of them singletons. Naive CD8 populations comprised CD45RO-negative cells positively selected for CCR7, excluding terminally differentiated effector memory CD45RA+ cells. On this clone: As yet, its antigen is unknown. Other DNA sequences in the same sample also yield this CDR3.

The sequence came from a man aged 25 to 40 in good health. The chain carries TRBV6-4 and TRBJ1-1; D call uncertain. Input material: naive CD8+ T cells sorted from blood. Written as DNA, the CDR3 is TGTGCCAGCAGTGAAATTCCTAACACTGAAGCTTTCTTT. It specifies CASSEIPNTEAFF.